The 16 T cell receptor beta chains presented below share a single source sample, sequenced in a study of blood T cell repertoires in COVID-19. Using immunoSEQ multiplex PCR, the repertoire was profiled, and TCRdb retains in-frame clones only, with some absent. The sample yields about 130,000 clones, over 75% seen once. The specimen sequenced was peripheral blood. Receptors originate from an older woman with acute or convalescent COVID-19.

J is TRBJ2-3 and V is TRBV18, with D perhaps TRBD1 (5 bases). The germline gives CDR1 KGHSH, CDR2 LQKENI. Trimming left V 5 bases short and J 1 base short, with 13 bases between. The CDR3 spans 15 residues. The CDR3 is CASSFQGSRTDTQYF. CDR3 coding DNA: TGTGCCAGCTCATTCCAGGGCTCCCGCACAGATACGCAGTATTTT.

This clone has a single count. The chain links TRBV5-6 to TRBJ2-1; D gene unclear. The CDR3 loop spans 14 amino acids. Germline CDR1 and CDR2: SGHDT and YYEEEE. Trimming removed 2 bases from V and 0 bases from J, with 6 bases in between. The CDR3 sequence: CASSFTGSYNEQFF. The CDR3 DNA reads as TGTGCCAGCAGCTTTACGGGCTCCTACAATGAGCAGTTCTTC.

This sequence joins TRBV6-5 and TRBJ1-2; weak D call: TRBD1 (6 bases). The length of the CDR3 is 12 residues. V lost 2 bases and J 6 bases, leaving 7 bases between the germline ends. Germline CDR1 is MNHEY and CDR2 is SVGAGI. CDR3: CASSYTGNGYTF. CDR3 nucleotides: TGTGCCAGCAGTTACACAGGGAATGGCTACACCTTC.

This chain connects TRBV7-3 to TRBJ1-1; TRBD1 might be the D (5 bases). Per germline, CDR1 SGHTA and CDR2 FQGTGA. This CDR3 has 14 residues. V was pared by 6 bases and J by 0 bases, with 11 bases between. CDR3: CASRSTDLNTEAFF. DNA of the CDR3: TGTGCCAGCAGGTCGACAGATCTGAACACTGAAGCTTTCTTT. The whole variable domain, filled in from reference TRBV7-3 and TRBJ1-1, reads GAGVSQTPSNKVTEKGKYVELRCDPISGHTALYWYRQSLGQGPEFLIYFQGTGAADDSGLPNDRFFAVRPEGSVSTLKIQRTERGDSAVYLCASRSTDLNTEAFFGQGTRLTVV.

The rearrangement uses TRBV12-5 and TRBJ1-2, with 8 bases matching TRBD1. This CDR3 is built from 15 residues. With 7 bases clipped from V and 5 bases from J, the junction kept 12 bases outside the gene matches. Germline CDR1 is LGHNT and CDR2 is FRNRAP. The chain's CDR3 is CASAGTGGEAYGYTF. CDR3 bases: TGTGCTAGTGCCGGGACAGGCGGGGAGGCTTATGGCTACACCTTC.

The chain employs TRBV18 and TRBJ1-4; 10 bases are shared with TRBD1. The V and J ends lost 0 bases and 8 bases, in that order; junction bases with no gene match: 0. The CDR3 is 14 amino acids. CDR1 is KGHSH, CDR2 LQKENI, per germline. In DNA form, the CDR3 reads TGTGCCAGCTCACCACCGGGACAGGGGGAAAAACTGTTTTTT. Its translation: CASSPPGQGEKLFF.

For the CDR3, the DNA is TGTGCCAGCAGCTTAGTTACTAGCGGAGAAGAGACCCAGTACTTC. It encodes CASSLVTSGEETQYF. The chain carries TRBV11-2 and TRBJ2-5; 8 bases map to TRBD2. Trimming took 1 base from V and 3 from J; bases not matched to a gene: 4. CDR1 is SGHAT, CDR2 FQNNGV, per germline. The CDR3 extends over 15 amino acids.

The chain's CDR3 is CASTTQAEAFF. The CDR3 coding sequence is TGTGCCAGTACCACTCAGGCTGAAGCTTTCTTT. J is TRBJ1-1 and V is TRBV19; D uncertain. Per the germline V gene, CDR1 is LNHDA and CDR2 is SQIVND (reference sequence). This CDR3 region has 11 residues. Trimming took 7 bases from V and 6 from J, leaving 9 bases between them.

The J gene is TRBJ1-1, the V gene TRBV25-1; 7 nucleotides line up with TRBD1. Germline V gene lookup returns CDR1 MGHDK and CDR2 SYGVNS. The CDR3 covers 15 residues. V shed 5 bases, J shed 0 bases, and the junction held 6 bases outside the gene matches. CDR3 amino acids: CASSTPGTVNTEAFF. As DNA, the CDR3 is TGTGCCAGCAGTACCCCCGGGACAGTGAACACTGAAGCTTTCTTT.

The rearrangement uses TRBV7-2 and TRBJ2-2; D is ambiguous. Trimming removed 1 base at V and 6 bases at J, with 9 bases between. CDR1 and CDR2 from the germline V gene are SGHTA and FQGNSA. This CDR3 is built from 14 residues. The CDR3 coding sequence is TGTGCCAGCAGCTTAGATTGGGCAGCCGGGGAGCTGTTTTTT. Its protein is CASSLDWAAGELFF.

The chain employs TRBV6-5 and TRBJ2-6, with D unresolved. CDR1 is MNHEY and CDR2 is SVGAGI in the germline V gene. The V gene lost 8 bases and the J gene lost 0 bases, with 11 bases spanning the gap. The CDR3 sequence is 15 residues long. The DNA for the CDR3 is TGTGCCAGCTCCCCGGGTGTCTCTGGGGCCAACGTCCTGACTTTC. Amino acids: CASSPGVSGANVLTF.

This rearrangement joins TRBV29-1 to TRBJ1-1; D is unresolved. Deletions cut 4 bases from V and 1 base from J, with 10 bases between. Germline assignment: CDR1 SQVTM and CDR2 ANQGSEA. The CDR3 loop spans 13 amino acids. CDR3 coding DNA: TGCAGCGTTGGGAACAGCCAGAACACTGAAGCTTTCTTT. Its translation: CSVGNSQNTEAFF.

V and J are TRBV5-1 and TRBJ1-2, with a tentative D call TRBD1 (5 bases). CDR1 is SGHRS and CDR2 is YFSETQ in the germline V gene. The V end lost 0 bases, the J end lost 10 bases, and 10 bases lay between the germline ends. The CDR3 has 12 residues. Here the CDR3 DNA reads TGCGCCAGCAGCTTGGAGGGACTTCCCTACACCTTC. Translation: CASSLEGLPYTF.

The chain has TRBV28 and TRBJ1-1, with a tentative D call TRBD1 (6 bases). Germline-derived CDR1 and CDR2 are MDHEN and SYDVKM. Between the trimmed V and J ends, which lost 7 bases and 2 bases, there was a span of 14 bases. The CDR3 is 14 amino acids. The CDR3 sequence is CASTPAGVNTEAFF. The DNA for the CDR3 is TGTGCCAGCACGCCCGCAGGGGTAAACACTGAAGCTTTCTTT.

The rearrangement links TRBV5-4 to TRBJ1-3, with 9 bases aligning to TRBD1. Unmatched junction bases numbered 1, after V lost 2 bases and J lost 1 base. This CDR3 is 15 amino acids long. The V gene's germline CDR1 is SGHNT and CDR2 YYREEE (reference sequence). CDR3 in DNA: TGTGCCAGCAGCTTCGACAGGGGGTCTGGAAACACCATATATTTT. Its translation is CASSFDRGSGNTIYF. Complete variable domain (other parts from reference TRBV5-4 and TRBJ1-3): ETGVTQSPTHLIKTRGQQVTLRCSSQSGHNTVSWYQQALGQGPQFIFQYYREEENGRGNFPPRFSGLQFPNYSSELNVNALELDDSALYLCASSFDRGSGNTIYFGEGSWLTVV.

This clone was seen a handful of times. The rearrangement links TRBV12-3 or TRBV12-4 to TRBJ1-1; TRBD1 agrees at 7 bases. J lost 14 bases, V lost 6 bases, and 12 bases had no gene match. This CDR3 has 12 residues. CDR3 nucleotide sequence: TGTGCCAGCAGCCAGTCAAGCCCACAGGGGTTCTTT. Its protein product is CASSQSSPQGFF.